This TCR beta chain stems from a study of blood T cell repertoires in COVID-19. Sequenced by immunoSEQ multiplex PCR; TCRdb stores in-frame clones only, minus some. The sample contains about 110,000 clones, around 84% of which appear only once. The germline gives CDR1 LNHNV, CDR2 YYDKDF (reference sequence). V lost 8 bases, J lost 1 base, and 3 bases stayed unmatched. This CDR3 contains 14 residues. Sample: peripheral blood. The receptor's source is a woman of 80 years or more with active or convalescent COVID-19. The V gene is TRBV15, the J gene TRBJ1-3, with 9 nucleotides matching TRBD1. CDR3 DNA: TGTGCCACCGGGGACAGGGTGTCTGGAAACACCATATATTTT. This encodes CATGDRVSGNTIYF.